The T cell receptor (beta chain) described here comes from a study of T cell responses to AZD1222 COVID-19 vaccine (dated by TCRdb to the early 2020s). For the study in its entirety: TCR sequencing was performed for roughly 250 trial participants, of whom about 200 were given two doses of AZD1222 and around 25 were given two doses of MenACWY control vaccine. Enrollment into the trials was organized by age into subgroups of 18-55, 56-69 and 70-plus years, and those subgroups contained roughly 150, 30 and 60 TCR-sequenced participants, respectively. The paper as a whole reports these results and caveats: After two AZD1222 doses, spike-specific TCR breadth and depth were significantly higher than at day 0 and than in MenACWY recipients. In the small 56-69-year group, the increase in depth fell short of significance, most likely because of low power. Conclusions about previously exposed vaccinees are limited because only a handful of AZD1222 recipients were SARS-CoV-2 seropositive at baseline. Reportedly, close to half of the unique spike-specific TCRs recognized epitopes lying outside the regions that are mutated in the B.1.351 and B.1.1.7 variants. Because no samples from the day 14 peak response were available, repertoires could be characterized only after the peak T cell response. Participants were mostly white British, with more females than males. The authors suggested clonal diversity may have been underestimated. Vaccine-associated CD4 TCRs spanned the whole spike protein, with dominant responses in regions 160-218 and 743-854.

In the paper's terms, the time point label means: baseline before first vaccination. The meaning of the sample's treatment or condition label: meningococcal conjugate vaccine given as trial control. The vaccinee samples were drawn from two UK trials, COV001 and COV002, one of which was a single-blind randomized controlled phase 2/3 trial testing AZD1222 (ChAdOx1 nCoV-19) in healthy adults. For TCRbeta chain sequencing, PBMC samples from trial participants were taken at day 0 and at day 28 after the second dose. The CDR3 runs 14 amino acids, cysteine and phenylalanine included. The kept DNA is CDR3 alone, 42 bases in frame from the first base. From V the trimming removes 4 bases and from J it removes 8 bases, while the gene matches leave 9 bases of the junction unaccounted for. In the germline V gene, CDR1 corresponds to SGHRS and CDR2 to YFSETQ. The CDR3 regions of human TCRbeta chains were subjected to immunosequencing. From the authors' description of their analysis: TCRs in the repertoires were matched against a reference library of SARS-CoV-2-specific TCRs that had been generated with the MIRA antigen-specificity platform. Breadth meant the fraction of unique TCRs that were SARS-CoV-2-associated, whereas depth meant the fraction of total T cells that were SARS-CoV-2-associated. Using the MIRA data, every spike-specific TCR was mapped to the spike region that the TCR reacted to and assigned to either a CD4 or a CD8 class. Log10-transformed breadth and depth values were compared by one-way ANOVA with Sidak's multiple comparisons tests. TCRdb took over this immuneACCESS table, retaining in-frame rearrangements with V and J assigned. Such tables are incomplete; in checked studies, under half of the missing clones stem from an unresolved V gene, and the remainder is unexplained. That table furnishes V, J and clone size, whereas the DNA furnished D and trimming. The sample table holds 120,000 or so clones, of which about 89% were seen once. Approximately 12% of the sample goes to the ten largest clones.

Comment on this clone: Its specific antigen is unknown. No much larger clonotype is one base removed from it; base qualities were not supplied.

The specimen was peripheral blood, collected on day 0 of MenACWY control vaccination. This clonotype was obtained from an adult in good health. This chain is built from TRBV5-1 and TRBJ2-4; 7 central bases correspond to TRBD1. CDR3 reads: CASSRDRDRDIQYF. The DNA sequence is TGCGCCAGCAGCCGAGACAGGGATCGGGACATTCAGTACTTC. The CDR3 plus the reference TRBV5-1 and TRBJ2-4 genes for the other parts give the full variable domain: KAGVTQTPRYLIKTRGQQVTLSCSPISGHRSVSWYQQTPGQGLQFLFEYFSETQRNKGNFPGRFSGRQFSNSRSEMNVSTLELGDSALYLCASSRDRDRDIQYFGAGTRLSVL.